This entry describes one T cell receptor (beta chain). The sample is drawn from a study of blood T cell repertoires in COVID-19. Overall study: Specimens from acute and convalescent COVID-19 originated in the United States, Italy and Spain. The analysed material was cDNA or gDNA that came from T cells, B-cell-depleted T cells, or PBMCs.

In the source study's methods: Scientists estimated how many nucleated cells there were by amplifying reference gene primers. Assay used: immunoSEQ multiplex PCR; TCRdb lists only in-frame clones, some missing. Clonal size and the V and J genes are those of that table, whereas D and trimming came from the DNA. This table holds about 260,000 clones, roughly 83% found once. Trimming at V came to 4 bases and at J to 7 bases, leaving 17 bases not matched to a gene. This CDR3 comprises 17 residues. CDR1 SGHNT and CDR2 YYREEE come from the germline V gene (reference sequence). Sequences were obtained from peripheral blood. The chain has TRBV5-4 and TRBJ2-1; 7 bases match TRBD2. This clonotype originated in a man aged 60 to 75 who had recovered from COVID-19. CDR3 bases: TGTGCCAGCAGCGACACCAAGAGGAGTGGGGGGGAAAATGAGCAGTTCTTC. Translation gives CASSDTKRSGGENEQFF.